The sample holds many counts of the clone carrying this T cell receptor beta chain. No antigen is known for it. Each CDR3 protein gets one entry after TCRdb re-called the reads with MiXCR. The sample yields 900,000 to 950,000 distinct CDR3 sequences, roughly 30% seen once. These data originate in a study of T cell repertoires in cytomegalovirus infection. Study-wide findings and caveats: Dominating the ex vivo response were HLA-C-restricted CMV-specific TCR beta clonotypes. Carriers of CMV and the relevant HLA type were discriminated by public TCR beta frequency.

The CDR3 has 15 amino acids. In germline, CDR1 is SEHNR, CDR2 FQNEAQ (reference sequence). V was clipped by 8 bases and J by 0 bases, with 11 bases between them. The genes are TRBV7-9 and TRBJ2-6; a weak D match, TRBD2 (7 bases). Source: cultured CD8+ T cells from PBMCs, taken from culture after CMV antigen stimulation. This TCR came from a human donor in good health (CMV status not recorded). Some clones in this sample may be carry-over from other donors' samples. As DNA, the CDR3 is TGTGCCAGCGGGGGGGCCAGCTCTGGGGCCAACGTCCTGACTTTC. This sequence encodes CASGGASSGANVLTF.